This entry concerns a single TCR beta chain. These data belong to a study of OX40 agonist ivuxolimab in advanced cancers. Overall study: Recorded diagnoses for dose-escalation patients were hepatocellular carcinoma, melanoma, renal cell or head and neck cancer.

The data were produced by immunoSEQ multiplex PCR, yet TCRdb's version contains in-frame clones alone and is incomplete. Of tens of thousands of clones listed, around 80% are singletons. The ends were cut back, 5 bases at V and 7 bases at J, with 7 bases in the middle. Germline CDR1 and CDR2: SGHDT and YYEEEE. CDR3 size: 11 residues. This chain uses TRBV5-6 with TRBJ2-1; no reliable D call. Specimen: CD4+ or CD8+ T cells sorted from blood, collected in a trial of the OX40 agonist ivuxolimab. The receptor was isolated from an adult with an advanced solid tumor such as melanoma, head and neck, liver or kidney cancer. The chain's CDR3 is CASRFNNEQFF. As DNA, the CDR3 is TGTGCCAGCAGGTTTAATAATGAGCAGTTCTTC.